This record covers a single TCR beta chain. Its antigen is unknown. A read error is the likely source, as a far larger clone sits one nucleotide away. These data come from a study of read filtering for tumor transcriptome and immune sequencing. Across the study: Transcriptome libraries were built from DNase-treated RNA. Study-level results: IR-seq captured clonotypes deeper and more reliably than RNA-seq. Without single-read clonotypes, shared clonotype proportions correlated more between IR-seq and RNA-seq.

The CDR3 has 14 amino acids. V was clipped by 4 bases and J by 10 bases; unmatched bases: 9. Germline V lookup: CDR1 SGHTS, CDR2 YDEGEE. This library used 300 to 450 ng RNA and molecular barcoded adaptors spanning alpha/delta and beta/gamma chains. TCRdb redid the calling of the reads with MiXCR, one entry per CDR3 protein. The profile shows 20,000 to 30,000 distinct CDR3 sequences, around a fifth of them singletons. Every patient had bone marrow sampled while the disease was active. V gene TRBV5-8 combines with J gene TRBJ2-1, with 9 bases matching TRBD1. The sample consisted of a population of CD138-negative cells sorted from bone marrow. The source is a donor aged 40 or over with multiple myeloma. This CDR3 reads CASSMGQGSYEQFF. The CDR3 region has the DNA TGTGCCAGCAGCATGGGACAGGGTTCCTACGAGCAGTTCTTC.